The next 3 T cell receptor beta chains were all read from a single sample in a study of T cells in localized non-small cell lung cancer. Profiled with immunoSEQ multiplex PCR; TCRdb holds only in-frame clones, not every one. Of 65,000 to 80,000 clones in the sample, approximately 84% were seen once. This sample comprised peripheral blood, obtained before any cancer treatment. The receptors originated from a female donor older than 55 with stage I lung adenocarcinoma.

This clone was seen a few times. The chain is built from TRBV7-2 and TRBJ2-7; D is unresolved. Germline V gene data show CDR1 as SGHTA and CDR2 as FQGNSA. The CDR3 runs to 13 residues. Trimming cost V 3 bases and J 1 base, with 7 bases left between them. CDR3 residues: CASSFGRSYEQYF. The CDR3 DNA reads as TGTGCCAGCAGCTTCGGCCGGTCCTACGAGCAGTACTTC. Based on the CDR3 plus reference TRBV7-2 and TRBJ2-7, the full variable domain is GAGVSQSPSNKVTEKGKDVELRCDPISGHTALYWYRQSLGQGLEFLIYFQGNSAPDKSGLPSDRFSAERTGGSVSTLTIQRTQQEDSAVYLCASSFGRSYEQYFGPGTRLTVT.

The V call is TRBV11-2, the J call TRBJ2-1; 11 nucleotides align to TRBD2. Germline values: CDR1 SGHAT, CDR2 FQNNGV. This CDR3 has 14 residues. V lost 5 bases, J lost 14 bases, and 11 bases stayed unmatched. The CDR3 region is CASSASGTSGVEFF. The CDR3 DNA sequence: TGTGCCAGCAGCGCCTCCGGGACTAGCGGTGTTGAGTTCTTC.

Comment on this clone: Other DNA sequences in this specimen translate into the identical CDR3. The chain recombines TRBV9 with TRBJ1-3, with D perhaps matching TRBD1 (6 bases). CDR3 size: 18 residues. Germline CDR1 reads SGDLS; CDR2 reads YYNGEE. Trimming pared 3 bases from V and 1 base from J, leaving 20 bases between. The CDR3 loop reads CASSAGPGGHSSGNTIYF. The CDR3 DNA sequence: TGTGCCAGCAGCGCGGGCCCGGGGGGGCATTCGTCTGGAAACACCATATATTTT.